This entry lists 21 T cell receptor beta chains sequenced from one sample in a study of blood T cell repertoires in COVID-19. The assay was immunoSEQ multiplex PCR, and TCRdb's table has in-frame clones only and misses some. This table holds some 70,000 clones, around 80% found once. The sequenced material came from peripheral blood. The receptors stem from a human donor in a cohort sampled during active COVID-19.

The chain couples TRBV7-6 to TRBJ2-7, with TRBD1 matching 9 bases. This CDR3 is built from 16 residues. Germline lookup yields CDR1 SGHVS and CDR2 FNYEAQ. The J segment lost 2 bases and the V segment lost 4 bases, leaving 9 bases of the junction unmatched. The CDR3 DNA sequence: TGTGCCAGCAGCTCTGTGGGACAGGGAGGAGCCTACGAGCAGTACTTC. Translated, it gives CASSSVGQGGAYEQYF.

This clone came up a few times. V gene TRBV2 combines with J gene TRBJ1-2; D remains ambiguous. Trimming cost V 5 bases and J 4 bases, with 11 bases left between them. This CDR3 spans 13 amino acids. Germline CDR1 SNHLY, CDR2 FYNNEI. In DNA, the CDR3 is TGTGCCAGCAGTCCGACACTGACCTATGGCTACACCTTC. Amino acids: CASSPTLTYGYTF. Full variable domain (missing parts from reference TRBV2 and TRBJ1-2): EPEVTQTPSHQVTQMGQEVILRCVPISNHLYFYWYRQILGQKVEFLVSFYNNEISEKSEIFDDQFSVERPDGSNFTLKIRSTKLEDSAMYFCASSPTLTYGYTFGSGTRLTVV.

As regards this clone: The junction differs from germline at one of its ends, possibly a read error. The V and J genes are TRBV7-7 and TRBJ2-6; tentatively, D is TRBD1 (5 bases). This CDR3 region has 18 residues. Per the germline V gene, CDR1 is SSHAT and CDR2 is FNYEAQ (reference sequence). The CDR3 nucleotides are TGTGCTAGCAGCTCTACCAACTCCAGGGTCTCTGGGGCCAACGTCCTGACTTTC. Amino acids: CASSSTNSRVSGANVLTF.

The chain employs TRBV2 and TRBJ1-2; 7 nucleotides align to TRBD1. This CDR3 has 12 residues. The J segment lost 5 bases and the V segment lost 5 bases, leaving 2 bases of the junction unmatched. CDR1 and CDR2 from the germline V gene are SNHLY and FYNNEI. The CDR3 is CASSRDSYGYTF. CDR3 nucleotide sequence: TGTGCCAGCAGTCGGGACAGTTATGGCTACACCTTC.

The chain is built from TRBV3-1 (or the pseudogene TRBV3-2) and TRBJ1-1, with 8 nucleotides matching TRBD1. This CDR3 has 14 residues. V lost 3 bases and J lost 5; bases outside the gene matches: 5. From germline, CDR1 is LGHDT and CDR2 YNNKEL (reference sequence). CDR3 amino acids: CASSQTGVKTEAFF. The CDR3 DNA sequence: TGTGCCAGCAGCCAGACAGGGGTTAAGACTGAAGCTTTCTTT.

The V gene is TRBV7-2, the J gene TRBJ2-6, with 7 bases lining up with TRBD1. Germline loops: CDR1 SGHTA, CDR2 FQGNSA. The CDR3 consists of 18 residues. The ends lost 5 bases at V and 1 base at J; junction bases unmatched: 11. CDR3 sequence: CASSPVTGLGSGANVLTF. CDR3 coding DNA: TGTGCCAGCAGCCCTGTGACAGGGTTAGGTTCTGGGGCCAACGTCCTGACTTTC.

The V call is TRBV18, the J call TRBJ2-7; D may be TRBD2 (5 bases). This CDR3 spans 14 amino acids. Germline V gene data show CDR1 as KGHSH and CDR2 as LQKENI. Trimming took off 1 base at V and 5 bases at J, with 12 bases between the two ends. The CDR3 region has the DNA TGTGCCAGCTCACCACAAAGGGCGCGGGACGAGCAGTACTTC. The encoded protein is CASSPQRARDEQYF.

CDR3 nucleotides: TGTGCCAGCAGCCCACTTGGGGGAGGGGCGGTGGCGGCTTTCTTT. Translation: CASSPLGGGAVAAFF. The chain couples TRBV9 to TRBJ1-1; possible D gene TRBD1, 5 bases. Trimming cost V 4 bases and J 11 bases, with 24 bases left between them. The germline CDR1 and CDR2 sequences are SGDLS and YYNGEE. The length of the CDR3 is 15 residues.

This sequence joins TRBV9 and TRBJ1-1, with no clear D. This CDR3 region has 13 residues. V was pared by 0 bases and J by 5 bases, with 8 bases between. Germline V gene data show CDR1 as SGDLS and CDR2 as YYNGEE. The CDR3 nucleotides are TGTGCCAGCAGCGTAGCTCCCCAGACTGAAGCTTTCTTT. It specifies CASSVAPQTEAFF.

The genes are TRBV11-2 and TRBJ2-3; 7 bases align to TRBD2. Per germline, CDR1 SGHAT and CDR2 FQNNGV. The CDR3 length is 16 residues. V gave up 5 bases and J gave up 4 bases; unmatched junction bases: 12. CDR3 amino acids: CASSIRASGRSDTQYF. CDR3 in DNA: TGTGCCAGCAGCATAAGGGCTAGCGGCCGATCAGATACGCAGTATTTT.

This sequence joins TRBV4-1 and TRBJ2-5; no definite D call. V shed 4 bases and J shed 5 bases, with 11 bases lying between them. Per germline, CDR1 MGHRA and CDR2 YSYEKL. This CDR3 spans 13 amino acids. CDR3 DNA sequence: TGCGCCAGCAGCCTTACCGTGAGGGAGACCCAGTACTTC. Its protein is CASSLTVRETQYF.

This chain connects TRBV6-5 to TRBJ1-1; D not certain. This CDR3 region has 13 residues. Germline values: CDR1 MNHEY, CDR2 SVGAGI. Deletions cut 0 bases from V and 2 bases from J, with 4 bases between. CDR3 sequence reads: CASSYSTNTEAFF. In DNA, the CDR3 is TGTGCCAGCAGTTACTCGACTAACACTGAAGCTTTCTTT.

The V call is TRBV6-5, the J call TRBJ1-4; the D gene is possibly TRBD1 (5 bases). Germline loops: CDR1 MNHEY, CDR2 SVGAGI. This CDR3 has 14 residues. Trimming left V 10 bases short and J 3 bases short, with 15 bases between. Here the CDR3 reads CATQSGGPNEKLFF. The CDR3 nucleotides are TGTGCCACTCAAAGCGGGGGTCCTAATGAAAAACTGTTTTTT.

This chain uses TRBV19 with TRBJ2-1; 10 bases fit TRBD2. V lost 6 bases to trimming and J lost 5 bases; unmatched junction nucleotides: 7. Germline V gene lookup returns CDR1 LNHDA and CDR2 SQIVND (reference sequence). The CDR3 is 15 residues long. Written as DNA, the CDR3 is TGTGCCAGTAGACGCCTAGCGGGGGACAACAATGAGCAGTTCTTC. It yields the protein CASRRLAGDNNEQFF.

This chain links TRBV19 with TRBJ1-4; tentatively, D is TRBD1 (6 bases). CDR3 length equals 13 residues. Germline V gene lookup returns CDR1 LNHDA and CDR2 SQIVND (reference sequence). Trimming took 3 bases from V and 8 from J, leaving 10 bases between them. In nucleotides, the CDR3 is TGTGCCAGTAGTATCTCGGGGGGCGAAAAACTGTTTTTT. Protein: CASSISGGEKLFF.

The chain couples TRBV5-1 to TRBJ2-7, with D perhaps matching TRBD1 (6 bases). The CDR3 consists of 13 residues. Trimming took 4 bases from V and 6 from J, leaving 14 bases between them. In germline, CDR1 is SGHRS, CDR2 YFSETQ. The CDR3 DNA is TGCGCCAGCAGCCCCGGGACAAGGCTCGAGCAGTACTTC. As protein: CASSPGTRLEQYF.

This sequence joins TRBV5-4 and TRBJ2-1, with 10 bases aligning to TRBD2. Trimming cost V 2 bases and J 10 bases; bases outside gene matches: 12. Germline CDR1 is SGHNT and CDR2 is YYREEE (reference sequence). The CDR3 has 16 amino acids. CDR3 in amino acids: CASSFPGAQREGEQFF. The CDR3 bases are TGTGCCAGCAGCTTTCCGGGGGCGCAGCGGGAGGGAGAGCAGTTCTTC.

The chain has TRBV30 and TRBJ1-1, with 8 bases that match TRBD1. Germline V lookup: CDR1 GTSNPN, CDR2 SVGIG (reference sequence). There are 16 residues in the CDR3. V trimming: 1 base; J trimming: 1 base; junction bases outside the gene matches: 8. CDR3 residues: CAWSGRTGPGNTEAFF. The CDR3 nucleotides read TGTGCCTGGAGTGGTCGGACAGGGCCTGGGAACACTGAAGCTTTCTTT.

The chain recombines TRBV5-1 with TRBJ2-1, with 13 nucleotides matching TRBD2. With V trimmed by 1 base and J by 8 bases, 6 bases remained unmatched. Germline CDR1 is SGHRS and CDR2 is YFSETQ. This CDR3 is built from 16 residues. CDR3 in DNA: TGCGCCAGCAGCTTGCCCCGAGGGACTAGCGGGGATGAGCAGTTCTTC. This encodes CASSLPRGTSGDEQFF. Supplemented by reference TRBV5-1 and TRBJ2-1, the full variable domain reads KAGVTQTPRYLIKTRGQQVTLSCSPISGHRSVSWYQQTPGQGLQFLFEYFSETQRNKGNFPGRFSGRQFSNSRSEMNVSTLELGDSALYLCASSLPRGTSGDEQFFGPGTRLTVL.

The chain couples TRBV5-1 to TRBJ2-3, with 9 bases that match TRBD1. The V and J ends lost 4 bases and 7 bases, in that order; junction bases with no gene match: 10. The CDR3 contains 15 residues. The V gene's germline CDR1 is SGHRS and CDR2 YFSETQ. CDR3 sequence (DNA): TGCGCCAGCAGCAACCCGGGACAGGGTTGGAATACGCAGTATTTT. It encodes CASSNPGQGWNTQYF.

This chain uses TRBV18 with TRBJ1-1; 8 bases line up with TRBD1. The CDR3 runs 13 residues. In germline, CDR1 is KGHSH, CDR2 LQKENI. V lost 5 bases and J lost 5; bases outside the gene matches: 4. CDR3 sequence reads: CASSSTGGTEAFF. Written as DNA, the CDR3 is TGTGCCAGCTCAAGCACAGGGGGAACTGAAGCTTTCTTT.